This T cell receptor (beta chain) was captured by sequencing in a study of T cells after posttransplantation cyclophosphamide. Whole-study results and caveats: TRB overlap between skin or GI tissue T cells and blood was limited. Donor-recipient repertoire similarity was low at 1-2 months, rising over year one.

V lost 2 bases, J lost 7 bases, and 12 bases lay in between. CDR1 is GTSNPN and CDR2 is SVGIG in the germline V gene (reference sequence). The CDR3 totals 13 residues. Treatment was busulfan-fludarabine conditioning, a marrow graft, and cyclophosphamide on days +3 and +4. Concerning this clone itself: Its antigen is still unknown.

TCRdb keeps only in-frame clones here, not all; method: immunoSEQ multiplex PCR. The table records about 2,600 clones, around 70% of them present only once. The TCR was taken from a female patient between 50 and 59 years old who received an allogeneic stem cell transplant from a related donor, was CMV-positive, and had no GVHD. Some T cells here may be from the graft donor. The chain uses TRBV30 and TRBJ1-5, with D tentatively TRBD1 (5 bases). Sequencing was performed on PBMCs, taken 30 days after allogeneic stem cell transplant with posttransplant cyclophosphamide. The CDR3 region is CAWSSQGGQPQHF. The CDR3 nucleotides are TGTGCCTGGAGTTCCCAGGGAGGACAGCCCCAGCATTTT.